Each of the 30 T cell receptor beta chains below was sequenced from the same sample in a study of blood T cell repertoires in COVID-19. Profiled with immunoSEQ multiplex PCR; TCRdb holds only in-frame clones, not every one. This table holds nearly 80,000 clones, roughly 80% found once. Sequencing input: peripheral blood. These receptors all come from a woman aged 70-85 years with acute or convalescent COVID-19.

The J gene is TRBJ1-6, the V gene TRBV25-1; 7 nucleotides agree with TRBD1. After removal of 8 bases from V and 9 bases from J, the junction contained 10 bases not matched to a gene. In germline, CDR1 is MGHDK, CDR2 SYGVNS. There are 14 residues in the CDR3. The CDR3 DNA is TGTGCCAGCGAACGACAGGGTTTTGGTTCACCCCTCCACTTT. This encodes CASERQGFGSPLHF.

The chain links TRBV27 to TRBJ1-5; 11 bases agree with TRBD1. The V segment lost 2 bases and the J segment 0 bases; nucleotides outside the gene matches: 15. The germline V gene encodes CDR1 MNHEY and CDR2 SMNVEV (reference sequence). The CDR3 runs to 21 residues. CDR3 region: CASSLETPGQGDLYSNQPQHF. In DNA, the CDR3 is TGTGCCAGCAGTTTAGAAACACCGGGACAGGGGGACCTTTATAGCAATCAGCCCCAGCATTTT.

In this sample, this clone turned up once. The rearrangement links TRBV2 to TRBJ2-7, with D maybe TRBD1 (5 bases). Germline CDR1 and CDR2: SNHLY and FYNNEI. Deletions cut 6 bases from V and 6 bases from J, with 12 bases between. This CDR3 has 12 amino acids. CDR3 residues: CASSRVGIEQYF. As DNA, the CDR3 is TGTGCCAGCAGCAGGGTGGGAATCGAGCAGTACTTC.

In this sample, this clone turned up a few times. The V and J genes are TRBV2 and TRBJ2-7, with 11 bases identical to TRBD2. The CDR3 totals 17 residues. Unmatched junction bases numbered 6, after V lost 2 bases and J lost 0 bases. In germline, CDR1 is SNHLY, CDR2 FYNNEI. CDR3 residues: CASSESGLAESSYEQYF. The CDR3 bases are TGTGCCAGCAGTGAATCGGGACTAGCGGAGAGCTCCTACGAGCAGTACTTC.

The CDR3 nucleotides are TGTGCCAGTTCTACACCCTACAGGGAATTGTCTGGAAACACCATATATTTT. Protein sequence: CASSTPYRELSGNTIYF. The chain recombines TRBV19 with TRBJ1-3; the D gene is possibly TRBD1 (6 bases). V lost 8 bases, J lost 1 base, and 21 bases lay in between. This CDR3 has 17 residues. Germline V gives CDR1 LNHDA, CDR2 SQIVND (reference sequence).

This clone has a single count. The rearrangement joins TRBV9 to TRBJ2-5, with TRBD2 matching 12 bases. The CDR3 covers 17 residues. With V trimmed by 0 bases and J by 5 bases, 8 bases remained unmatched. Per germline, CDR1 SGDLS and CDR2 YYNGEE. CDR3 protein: CASSVGASGRAGETQYF. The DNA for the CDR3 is TGTGCCAGCAGCGTAGGTGCTAGCGGGAGGGCCGGGGAGACCCAGTACTTC.

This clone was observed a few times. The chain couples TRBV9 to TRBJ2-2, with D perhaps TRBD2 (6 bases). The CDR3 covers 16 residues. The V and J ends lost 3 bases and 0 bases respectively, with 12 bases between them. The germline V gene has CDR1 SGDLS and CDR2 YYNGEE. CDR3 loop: CASSADTSPNTGELFF. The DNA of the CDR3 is TGTGCCAGCAGCGCCGATACTAGCCCGAACACCGGGGAGCTGTTTTTT.

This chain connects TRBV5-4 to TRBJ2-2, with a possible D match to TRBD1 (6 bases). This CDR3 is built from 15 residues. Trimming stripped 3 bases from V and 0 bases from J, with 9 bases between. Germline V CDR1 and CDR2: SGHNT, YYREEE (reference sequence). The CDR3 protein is CASSSGTPNTGELFF. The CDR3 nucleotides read TGTGCCAGCAGCTCCGGGACACCGAACACCGGGGAGCTGTTTTTT.

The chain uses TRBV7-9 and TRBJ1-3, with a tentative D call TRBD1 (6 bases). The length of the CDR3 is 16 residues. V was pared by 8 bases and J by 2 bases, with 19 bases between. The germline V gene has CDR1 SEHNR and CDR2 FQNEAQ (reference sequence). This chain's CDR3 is CASSSLSRGTGNTIYF. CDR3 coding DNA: TGTGCCAGCTCCTCCCTTTCCAGGGGAACTGGAAACACCATATATTTT.

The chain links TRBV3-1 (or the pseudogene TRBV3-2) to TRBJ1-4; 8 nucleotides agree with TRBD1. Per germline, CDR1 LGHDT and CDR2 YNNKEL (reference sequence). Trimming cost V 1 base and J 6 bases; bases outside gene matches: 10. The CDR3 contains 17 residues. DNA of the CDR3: TGTGCCAGCAGCCAAGGAACAGGGGGAAGGGGTTATGAAAAACTGTTTTTT. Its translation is CASSQGTGGRGYEKLFF.

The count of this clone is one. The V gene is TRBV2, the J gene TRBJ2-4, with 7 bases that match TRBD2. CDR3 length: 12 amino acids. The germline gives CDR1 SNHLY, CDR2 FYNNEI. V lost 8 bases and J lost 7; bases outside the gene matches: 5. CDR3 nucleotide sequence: TGTGCCAGCTTCCTGGGGGGGAACATTCAGTACTTC. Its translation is CASFLGGNIQYF. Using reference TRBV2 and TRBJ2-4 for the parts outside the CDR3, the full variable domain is EPEVTQTPSHQVTQMGQEVILRCVPISNHLYFYWYRQILGQKVEFLVSFYNNEISEKSEIFDDQFSVERPDGSNFTLKIRSTKLEDSAMYFCASFLGGNIQYFGAGTRLSVL.

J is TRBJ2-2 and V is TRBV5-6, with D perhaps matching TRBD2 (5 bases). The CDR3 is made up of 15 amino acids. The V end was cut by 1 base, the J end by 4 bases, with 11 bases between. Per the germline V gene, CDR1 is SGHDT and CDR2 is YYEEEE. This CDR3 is CASSLRPAGTGELFF. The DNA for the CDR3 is TGTGCCAGCAGCTTGAGGCCGGCGGGCACCGGGGAGCTGTTTTTT.

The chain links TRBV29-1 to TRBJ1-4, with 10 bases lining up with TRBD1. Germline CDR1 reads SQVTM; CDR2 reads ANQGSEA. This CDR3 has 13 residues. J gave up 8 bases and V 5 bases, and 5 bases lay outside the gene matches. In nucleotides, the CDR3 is TGCAGCGTTAGACAGGGGGCGAAAGAAAAACTGTTTTTT. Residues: CSVRQGAKEKLFF.

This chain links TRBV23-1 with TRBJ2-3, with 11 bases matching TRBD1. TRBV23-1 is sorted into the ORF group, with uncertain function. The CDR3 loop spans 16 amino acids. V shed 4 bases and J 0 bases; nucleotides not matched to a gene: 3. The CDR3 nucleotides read TGCGCCAGCAGTCGAAGGGACAGGGGGAGCACAGATACGCAGTATTTT. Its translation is CASSRRDRGSTDTQYF.

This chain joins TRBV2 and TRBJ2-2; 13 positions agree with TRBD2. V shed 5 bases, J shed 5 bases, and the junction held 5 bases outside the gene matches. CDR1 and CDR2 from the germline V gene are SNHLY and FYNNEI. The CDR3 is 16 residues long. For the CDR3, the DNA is TGTGCCAGCAGTTATGGGACTAGCGGGGTTACCGGGGAGCTGTTTTTT. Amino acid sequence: CASSYGTSGVTGELFF.

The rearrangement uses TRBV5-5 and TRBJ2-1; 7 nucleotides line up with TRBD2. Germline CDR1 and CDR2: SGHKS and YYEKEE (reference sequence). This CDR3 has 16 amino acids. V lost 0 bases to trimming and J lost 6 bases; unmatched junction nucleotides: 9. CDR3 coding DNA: TGTGCCAGCAGCTTGGGGACTAGTTCAAGGGGCAATGAGCAGTTCTTC. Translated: CASSLGTSSRGNEQFF.

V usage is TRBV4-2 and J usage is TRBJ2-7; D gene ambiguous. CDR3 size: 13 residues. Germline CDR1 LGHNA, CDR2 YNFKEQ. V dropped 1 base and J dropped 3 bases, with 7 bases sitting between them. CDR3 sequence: CASSQVGDYEQYF. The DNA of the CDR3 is TGTGCCAGCAGCCAAGTCGGAGACTACGAGCAGTACTTC.

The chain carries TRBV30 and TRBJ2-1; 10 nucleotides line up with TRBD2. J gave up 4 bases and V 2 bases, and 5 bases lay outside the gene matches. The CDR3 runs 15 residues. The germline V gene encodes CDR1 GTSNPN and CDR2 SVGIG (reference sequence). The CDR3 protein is CAWSPASGGYNEQFF. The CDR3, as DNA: TGTGCCTGGAGTCCCGCTAGCGGGGGATACAATGAGCAGTTCTTC.

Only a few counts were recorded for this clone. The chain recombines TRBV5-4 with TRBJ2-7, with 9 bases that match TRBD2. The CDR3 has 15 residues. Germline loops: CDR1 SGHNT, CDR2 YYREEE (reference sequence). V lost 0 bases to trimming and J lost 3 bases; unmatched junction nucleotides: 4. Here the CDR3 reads CASSLVGLASYEQYF. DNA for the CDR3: TGTGCCAGCAGCTTGGTAGGACTAGCGAGCTACGAGCAGTACTTC.

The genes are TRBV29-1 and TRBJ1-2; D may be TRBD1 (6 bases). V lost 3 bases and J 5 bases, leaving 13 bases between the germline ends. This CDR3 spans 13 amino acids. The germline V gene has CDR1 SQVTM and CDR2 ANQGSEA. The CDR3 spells CSVEETGFYGYTF. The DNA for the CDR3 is TGCAGCGTTGAGGAAACAGGGTTTTATGGCTACACCTTC.

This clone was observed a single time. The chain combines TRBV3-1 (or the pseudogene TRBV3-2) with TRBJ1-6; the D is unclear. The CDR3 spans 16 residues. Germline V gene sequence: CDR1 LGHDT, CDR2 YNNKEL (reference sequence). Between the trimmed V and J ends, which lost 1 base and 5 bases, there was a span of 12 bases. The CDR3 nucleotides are TGTGCCAGCAGCCAAGCCTCACAGAAAAATAATTCACCCCTCCACTTT. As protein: CASSQASQKNNSPLHF.

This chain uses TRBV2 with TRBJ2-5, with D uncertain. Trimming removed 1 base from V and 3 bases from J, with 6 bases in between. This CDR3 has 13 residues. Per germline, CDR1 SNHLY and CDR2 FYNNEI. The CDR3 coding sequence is TGTGCCAGCAGTGAAGGGCTGAAAGAGACCCAGTACTTC. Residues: CASSEGLKETQYF.

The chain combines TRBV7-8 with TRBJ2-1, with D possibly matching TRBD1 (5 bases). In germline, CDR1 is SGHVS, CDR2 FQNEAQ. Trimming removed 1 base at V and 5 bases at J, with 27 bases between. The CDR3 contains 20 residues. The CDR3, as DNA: TGTGCCAGCAGCTTAGTGAATTTTAAGCTAGGGGCTCTACGGAACAATGAGCAGTTCTTC. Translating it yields CASSLVNFKLGALRNNEQFF.

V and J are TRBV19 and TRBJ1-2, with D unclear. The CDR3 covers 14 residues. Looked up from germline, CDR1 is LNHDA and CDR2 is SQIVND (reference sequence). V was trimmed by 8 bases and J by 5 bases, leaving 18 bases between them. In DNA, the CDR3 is TGTGCCAGTTCCGCCTCTGGAGGGTGGTATGGCTACACCTTC. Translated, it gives CASSASGGWYGYTF.

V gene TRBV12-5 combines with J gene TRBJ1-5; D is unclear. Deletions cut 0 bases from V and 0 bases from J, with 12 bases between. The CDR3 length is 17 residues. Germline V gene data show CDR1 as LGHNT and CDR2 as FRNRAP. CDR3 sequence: CASGLVAGRYSNQPQHF. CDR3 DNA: TGTGCTAGTGGTTTGGTCGCAGGAAGATATAGCAATCAGCCCCAGCATTTT.

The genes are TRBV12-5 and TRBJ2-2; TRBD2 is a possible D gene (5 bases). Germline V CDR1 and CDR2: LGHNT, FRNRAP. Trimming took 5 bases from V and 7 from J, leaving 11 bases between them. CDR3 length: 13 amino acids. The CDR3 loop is CASGQSGSGELFF. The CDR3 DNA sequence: TGTGCTAGTGGTCAGTCGGGGAGCGGGGAGCTGTTTTTT. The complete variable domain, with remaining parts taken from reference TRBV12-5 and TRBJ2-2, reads DARVTQTPRHKVTEMGQEVTMRCQPILGHNTVFWYRQTMMQGLELLAYFRNRAPLDDSGMPKDRFSAEMPDATLATLKIQPSEPRDSAVYFCASGQSGSGELFFGEGSRLTVL.

Here the CDR3 reads CAISSGSSNQPQHF. The CDR3 DNA is TGTGCCATCAGTTCGGGGAGTAGCAATCAGCCCCAGCATTTT. The gene calls are TRBV10-3 and TRBJ1-5; D remains unclear. This CDR3 region has 14 residues. Germline CDR1 reads ENHRY; CDR2 reads SYGVKD. Trimming took off 5 bases at V and 0 bases at J, with 8 bases between the two ends.

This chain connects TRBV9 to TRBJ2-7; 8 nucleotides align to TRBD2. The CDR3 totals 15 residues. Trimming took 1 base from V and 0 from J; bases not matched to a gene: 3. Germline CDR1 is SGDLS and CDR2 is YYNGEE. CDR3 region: CASSVSSGSSYEQYF. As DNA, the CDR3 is TGTGCCAGCAGCGTATCAAGCGGGAGCTCCTACGAGCAGTACTTC.

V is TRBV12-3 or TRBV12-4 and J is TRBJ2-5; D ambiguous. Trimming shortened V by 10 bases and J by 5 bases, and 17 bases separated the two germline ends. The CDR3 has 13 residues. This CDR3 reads CATQLEARETQYF. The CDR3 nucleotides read TGTGCCACCCAACTTGAGGCCCGGGAGACCCAGTACTTC.

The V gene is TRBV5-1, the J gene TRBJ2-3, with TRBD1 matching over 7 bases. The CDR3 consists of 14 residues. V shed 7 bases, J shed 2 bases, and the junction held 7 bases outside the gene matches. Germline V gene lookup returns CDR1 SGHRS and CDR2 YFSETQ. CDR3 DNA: TGCGCCAGCGGACAGGACCGTTCCACAGATACGCAGTATTTT. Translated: CASGQDRSTDTQYF.